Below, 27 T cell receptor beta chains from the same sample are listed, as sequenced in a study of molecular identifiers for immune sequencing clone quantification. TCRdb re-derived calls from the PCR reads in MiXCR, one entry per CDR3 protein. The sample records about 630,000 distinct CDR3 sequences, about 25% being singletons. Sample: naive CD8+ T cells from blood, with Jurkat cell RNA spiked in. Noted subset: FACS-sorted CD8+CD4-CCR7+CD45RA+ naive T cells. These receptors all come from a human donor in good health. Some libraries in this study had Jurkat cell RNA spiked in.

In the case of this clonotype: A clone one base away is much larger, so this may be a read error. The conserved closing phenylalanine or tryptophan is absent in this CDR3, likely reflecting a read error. In DNA form, the CDR3 reads TGTGCCTGGAGTGTGGCGGAGGGCTACGAGCAGTACCTC. Protein sequence: CAWSVAEGYEQYL. The chain combines TRBV30 with TRBJ2-7; possible D gene TRBD2, 6 bases. The germline V gene has CDR1 GTSNPN and CDR2 SVGIG (reference sequence). V was shortened by 0 bases and J by 3 bases, with 9 bases between the two germline ends. This CDR3 has 13 residues.

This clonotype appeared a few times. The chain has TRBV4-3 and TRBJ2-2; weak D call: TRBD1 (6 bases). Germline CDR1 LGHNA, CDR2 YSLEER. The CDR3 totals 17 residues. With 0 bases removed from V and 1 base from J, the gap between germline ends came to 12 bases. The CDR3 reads CASSQDLAGVNTGELFF. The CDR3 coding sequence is TGCGCCAGCAGCCAAGATCTGGCAGGGGTGAACACCGGGGAGCTGTTTTTT.

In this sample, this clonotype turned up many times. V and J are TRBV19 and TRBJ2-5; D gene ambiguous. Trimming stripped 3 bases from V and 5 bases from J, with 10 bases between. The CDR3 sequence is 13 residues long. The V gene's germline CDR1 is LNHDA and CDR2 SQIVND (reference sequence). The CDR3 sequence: CASSIILSETQYF. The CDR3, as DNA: TGTGCCAGTAGTATCATCCTATCGGAGACCCAGTACTTC.

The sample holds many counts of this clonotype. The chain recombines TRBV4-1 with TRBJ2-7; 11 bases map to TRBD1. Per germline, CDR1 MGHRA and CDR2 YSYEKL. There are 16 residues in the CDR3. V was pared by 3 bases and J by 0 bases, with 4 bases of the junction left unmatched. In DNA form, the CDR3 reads TGCGCCAGCAGCCAGGGGACAGGGGGTAGCTCCTACGAGCAGTACTTC. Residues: CASSQGTGGSSYEQYF.

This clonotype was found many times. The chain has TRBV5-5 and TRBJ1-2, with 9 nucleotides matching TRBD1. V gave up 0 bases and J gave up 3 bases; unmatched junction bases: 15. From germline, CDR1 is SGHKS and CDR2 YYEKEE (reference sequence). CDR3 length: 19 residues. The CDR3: CASSLAVLHRGQLDYGYTF. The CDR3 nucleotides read TGTGCCAGCAGCTTGGCCGTTTTGCACAGGGGGCAGCTCGACTATGGCTACACCTTC. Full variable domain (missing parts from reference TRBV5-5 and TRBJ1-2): DAGVTQSPTHLIKTRGQQVTLRCSPISGHKSVSWYQQVLGQGPQFIFQYYEKEERGRGNFPDRFSARQFPNYSSELNVNALLLGDSALYLCASSLAVLHRGQLDYGYTFGSGTRLTVV.

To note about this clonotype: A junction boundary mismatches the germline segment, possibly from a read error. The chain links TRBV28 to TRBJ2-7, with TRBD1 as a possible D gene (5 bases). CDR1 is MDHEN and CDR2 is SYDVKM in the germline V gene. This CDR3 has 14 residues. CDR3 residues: CAGSSRGNSYEQYF. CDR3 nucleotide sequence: TGTGCCGGCAGTTCAAGGGGTAACTCCTACGAGCAGTACTTC.

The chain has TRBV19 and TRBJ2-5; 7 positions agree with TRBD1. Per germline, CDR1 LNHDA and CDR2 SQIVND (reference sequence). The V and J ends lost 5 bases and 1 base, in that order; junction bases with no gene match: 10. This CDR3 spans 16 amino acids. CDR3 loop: CASSDQGVWPQETQYF. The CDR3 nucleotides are TGTGCCAGTAGTGACCAGGGGGTCTGGCCCCAAGAGACCCAGTACTTC.

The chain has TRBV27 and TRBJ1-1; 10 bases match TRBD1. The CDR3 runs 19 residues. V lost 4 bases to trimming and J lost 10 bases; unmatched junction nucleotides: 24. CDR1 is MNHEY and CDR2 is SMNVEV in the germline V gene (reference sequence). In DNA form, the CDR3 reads TGTGCCAGCAGTTCCTACGAATGGACAGGGGGTAAGCGGTCATGGGGAGCTTTCTTT. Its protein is CASSSYEWTGGKRSWGAFF.

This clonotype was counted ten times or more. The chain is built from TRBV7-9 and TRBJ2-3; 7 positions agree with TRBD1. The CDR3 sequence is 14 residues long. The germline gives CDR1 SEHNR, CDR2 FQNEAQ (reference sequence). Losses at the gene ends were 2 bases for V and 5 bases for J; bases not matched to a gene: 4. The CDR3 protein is CASSLLRGQDTQYF. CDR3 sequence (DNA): TGTGCCAGCAGCTTATTGAGGGGGCAAGATACGCAGTATTTT.

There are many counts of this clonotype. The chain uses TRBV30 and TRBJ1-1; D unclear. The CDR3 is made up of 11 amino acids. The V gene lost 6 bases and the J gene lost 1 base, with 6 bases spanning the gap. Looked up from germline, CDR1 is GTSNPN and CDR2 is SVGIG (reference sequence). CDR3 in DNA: TGTGCCTGTACACCGAACACTGAAGCTTTCTTT. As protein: CACTPNTEAFF.

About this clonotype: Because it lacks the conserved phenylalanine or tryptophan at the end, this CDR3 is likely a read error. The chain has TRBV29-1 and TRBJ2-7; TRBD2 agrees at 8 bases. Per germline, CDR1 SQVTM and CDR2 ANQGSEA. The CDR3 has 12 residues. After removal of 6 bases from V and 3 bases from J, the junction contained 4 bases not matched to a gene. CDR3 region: CSVLAGYYEQYL. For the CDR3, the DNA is TGCAGCGTATTAGCGGGATACTACGAGCAGTACCTC.

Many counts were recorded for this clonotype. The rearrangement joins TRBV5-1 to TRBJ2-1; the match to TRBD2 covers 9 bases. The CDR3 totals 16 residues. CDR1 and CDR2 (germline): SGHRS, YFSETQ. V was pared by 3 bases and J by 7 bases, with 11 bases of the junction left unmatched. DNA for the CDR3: TGCGCCAGCAGCTGGCCCCCAGCGGGGGGTCGGAATGAGCAGTTCTTC. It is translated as CASSWPPAGGRNEQFF.

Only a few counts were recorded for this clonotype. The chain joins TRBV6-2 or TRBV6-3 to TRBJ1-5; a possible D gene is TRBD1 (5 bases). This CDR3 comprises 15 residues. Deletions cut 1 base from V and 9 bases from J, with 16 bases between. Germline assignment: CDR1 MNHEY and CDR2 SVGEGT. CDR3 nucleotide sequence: TGTGCCAGCAGTTACTTGGGCGCAGGGTATTTGCCCCAGCATTTT. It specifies CASSYLGAGYLPQHF.

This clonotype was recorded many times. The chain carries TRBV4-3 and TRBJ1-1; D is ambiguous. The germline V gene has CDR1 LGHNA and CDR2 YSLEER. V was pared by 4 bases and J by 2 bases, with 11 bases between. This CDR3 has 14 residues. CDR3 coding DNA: TGCGCCAGCAGCCGAGACGTTGCCAACACTGAAGCTTTCTTT. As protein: CASSRDVANTEAFF.

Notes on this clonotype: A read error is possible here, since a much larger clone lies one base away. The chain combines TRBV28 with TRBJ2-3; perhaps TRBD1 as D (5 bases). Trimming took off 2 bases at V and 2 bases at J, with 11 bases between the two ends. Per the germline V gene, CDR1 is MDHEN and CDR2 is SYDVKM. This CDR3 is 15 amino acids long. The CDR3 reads CASSLNRLNTDTQYF. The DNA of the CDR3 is TGTGCCAGCAGTTTAAACAGGCTCAACACAGATACGCAGTATTTT.

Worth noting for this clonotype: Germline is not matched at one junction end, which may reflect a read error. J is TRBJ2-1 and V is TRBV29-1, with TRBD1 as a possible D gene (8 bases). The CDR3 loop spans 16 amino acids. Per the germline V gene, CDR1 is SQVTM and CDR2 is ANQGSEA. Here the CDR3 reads CSGEQGGEGSYNEQIF. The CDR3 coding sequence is TGCAGCGGGGAACAGGGGGGGGAGGGCAGCTACAATGAGCAGATCTTC.

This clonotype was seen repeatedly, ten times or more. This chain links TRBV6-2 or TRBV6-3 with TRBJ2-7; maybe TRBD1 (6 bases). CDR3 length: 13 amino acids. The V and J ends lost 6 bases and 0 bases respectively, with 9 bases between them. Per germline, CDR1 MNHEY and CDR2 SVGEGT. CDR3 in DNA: TGTGCCAGCAGGGGACAAATCTCCTACGAGCAGTACTTC. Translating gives CASRGQISYEQYF.

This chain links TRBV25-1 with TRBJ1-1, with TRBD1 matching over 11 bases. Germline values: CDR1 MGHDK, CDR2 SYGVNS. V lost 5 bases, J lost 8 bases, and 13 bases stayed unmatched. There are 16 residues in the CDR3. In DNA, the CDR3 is TGTGCCAGCAGTACCAGGACAGGGGGCTCTGTAGGGGAAGCTTTCTTT. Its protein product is CASSTRTGGSVGEAFF.

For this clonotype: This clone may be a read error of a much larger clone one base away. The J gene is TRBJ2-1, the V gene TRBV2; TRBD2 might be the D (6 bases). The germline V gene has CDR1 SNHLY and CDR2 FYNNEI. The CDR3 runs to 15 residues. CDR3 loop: CASSLGLGGSFERFF. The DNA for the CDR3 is TGTGCCAGCAGTTTGGGACTCGGTGGTTCCTTTGAGCGGTTCTTC.

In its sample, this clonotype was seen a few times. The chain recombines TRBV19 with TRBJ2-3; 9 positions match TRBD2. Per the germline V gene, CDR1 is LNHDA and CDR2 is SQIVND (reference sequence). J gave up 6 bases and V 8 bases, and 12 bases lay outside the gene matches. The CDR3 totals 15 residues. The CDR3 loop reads CASRVSGGSGDTQYF. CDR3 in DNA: TGTGCCAGTCGTGTTAGCGGGGGCTCGGGTGATACGCAGTATTTT.

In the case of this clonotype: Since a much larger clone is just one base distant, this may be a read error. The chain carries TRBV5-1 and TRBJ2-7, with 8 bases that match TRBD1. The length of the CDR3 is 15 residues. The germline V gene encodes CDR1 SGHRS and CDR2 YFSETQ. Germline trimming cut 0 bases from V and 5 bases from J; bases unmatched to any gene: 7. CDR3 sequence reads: CASSLDRGYSHEQYF. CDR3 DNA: TGCGCCAGCAGCTTGGACAGGGGGTATTCCCACGAGCAGTACTTC. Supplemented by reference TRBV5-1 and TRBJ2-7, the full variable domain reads KAGVTQTPRYLIKTRGQQVTLSCSPISGHRSVSWYQQTPGQGLQFLFEYFSETQRNKGNFPGRFSGRQFSNSRSEMNVSTLELGDSALYLCASSLDRGYSHEQYFGPGTRLTVT.

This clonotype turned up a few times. In nucleotides, the CDR3 is TGTGCCAGCAGCGTAGAGACAGGAGGCTCCGAGCAGTACTTC. This sequence encodes CASSVETGGSEQYF. The chain joins TRBV9 to TRBJ2-7; D may be TRBD1 (6 bases). Germline loops: CDR1 SGDLS, CDR2 YYNGEE. The V end lost 0 bases, the J end lost 6 bases, and 13 bases lay between the germline ends. CDR3 length equals 14 residues.

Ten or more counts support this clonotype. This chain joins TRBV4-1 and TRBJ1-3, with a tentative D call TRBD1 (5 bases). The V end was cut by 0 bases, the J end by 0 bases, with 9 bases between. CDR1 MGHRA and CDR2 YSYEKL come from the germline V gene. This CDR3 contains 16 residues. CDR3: CASSQDQGTSGNTIYF. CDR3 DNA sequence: TGCGCCAGCAGCCAAGATCAAGGGACCTCTGGAAACACCATATATTTT.

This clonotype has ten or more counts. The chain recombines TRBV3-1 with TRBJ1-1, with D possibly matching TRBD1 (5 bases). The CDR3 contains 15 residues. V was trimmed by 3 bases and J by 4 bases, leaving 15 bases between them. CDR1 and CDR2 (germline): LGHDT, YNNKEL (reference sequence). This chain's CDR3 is CASSHPSGRATEAFF. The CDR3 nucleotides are TGTGCCAGCAGCCATCCGTCGGGGCGGGCCACTGAAGCTTTCTTT.

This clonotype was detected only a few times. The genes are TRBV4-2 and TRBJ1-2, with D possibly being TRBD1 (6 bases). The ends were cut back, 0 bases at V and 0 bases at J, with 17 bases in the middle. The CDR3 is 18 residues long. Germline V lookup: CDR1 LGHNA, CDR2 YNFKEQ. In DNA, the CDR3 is TGTGCCAGCAGCCAAGATGGGGGACACCTGTTAGCTAACTATGGCTACACCTTC. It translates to CASSQDGGHLLANYGYTF.

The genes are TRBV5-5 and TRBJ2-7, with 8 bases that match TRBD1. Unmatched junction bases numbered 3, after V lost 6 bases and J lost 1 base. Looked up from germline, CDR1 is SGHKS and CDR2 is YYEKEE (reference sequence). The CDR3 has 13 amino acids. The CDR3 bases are TGTGCCAGCACTCGACAGGGGTCCTACGAGCAGTACTTC. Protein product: CASTRQGSYEQYF.

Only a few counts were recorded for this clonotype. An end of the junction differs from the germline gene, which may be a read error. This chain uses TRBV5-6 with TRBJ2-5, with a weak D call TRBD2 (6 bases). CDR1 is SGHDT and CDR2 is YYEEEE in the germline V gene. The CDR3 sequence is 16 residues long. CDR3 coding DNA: TGTGCCAGCAGCGAAGGAGGGGCGGCCCTTCAAGAGGCCCAGTACTTC. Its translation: CASSEGGAALQEAQYF.